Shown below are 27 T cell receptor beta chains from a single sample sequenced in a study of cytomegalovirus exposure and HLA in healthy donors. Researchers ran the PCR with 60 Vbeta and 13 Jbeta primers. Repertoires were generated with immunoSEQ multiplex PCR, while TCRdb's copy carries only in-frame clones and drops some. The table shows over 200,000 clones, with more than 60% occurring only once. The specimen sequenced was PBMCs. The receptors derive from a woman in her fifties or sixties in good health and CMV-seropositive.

In DNA form, the CDR3 reads TGTGCTAGTGGTTTGGTACTTCACAGGGGACGACCCGAGCAGTACTTC. This sequence encodes CASGLVLHRGRPEQYF. The chain recombines TRBV12-5 with TRBJ2-7, with 7 bases identical to TRBD1. This CDR3 spans 16 amino acids. V shed 0 bases and J 6 bases; nucleotides not matched to a gene: 11. Germline CDR1 LGHNT, CDR2 FRNRAP.

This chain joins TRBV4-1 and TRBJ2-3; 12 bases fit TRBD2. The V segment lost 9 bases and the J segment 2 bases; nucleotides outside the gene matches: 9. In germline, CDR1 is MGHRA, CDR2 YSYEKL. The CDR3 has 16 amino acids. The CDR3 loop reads CASATLAGGPTDTQYF. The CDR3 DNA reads TGCGCCAGTGCTACTCTAGCGGGGGGGCCCACAGATACGCAGTATTTT.

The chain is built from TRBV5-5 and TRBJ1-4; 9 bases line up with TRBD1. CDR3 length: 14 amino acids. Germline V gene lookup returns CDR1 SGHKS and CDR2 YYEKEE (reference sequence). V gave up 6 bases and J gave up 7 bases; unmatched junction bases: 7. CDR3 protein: CASNTGGGGEKLFF. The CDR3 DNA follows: TGTGCCAGCAATACAGGGGGCGGCGGTGAAAAACTGTTTTTT.

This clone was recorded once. Here the CDR3 DNA reads TGTGCCTGGAGGTCAGAATACACCGGGGAGCTGTTTTTT. Translated, it gives CAWRSEYTGELFF. J is TRBJ2-2 and V is TRBV30; D not resolved. This CDR3 region has 13 residues. V lost 3 bases, J lost 3 bases, and 8 bases lay in between. The V gene's germline CDR1 is GTSNPN and CDR2 SVGIG (reference sequence).

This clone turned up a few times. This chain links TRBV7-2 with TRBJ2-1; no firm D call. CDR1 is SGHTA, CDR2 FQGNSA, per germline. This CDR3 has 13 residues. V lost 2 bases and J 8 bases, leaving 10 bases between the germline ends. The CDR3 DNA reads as TGTGCCAGCAGCTTAACGGTCGTCGATGAGCAGTTCTTC. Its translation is CASSLTVVDEQFF.

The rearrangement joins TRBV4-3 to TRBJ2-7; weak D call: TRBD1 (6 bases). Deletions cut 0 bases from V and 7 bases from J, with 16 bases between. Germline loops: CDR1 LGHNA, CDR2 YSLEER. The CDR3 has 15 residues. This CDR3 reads CASSQDADRMTEQYF. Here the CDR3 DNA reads TGCGCCAGCAGCCAAGATGCAGACAGGATGACAGAGCAGTACTTC.

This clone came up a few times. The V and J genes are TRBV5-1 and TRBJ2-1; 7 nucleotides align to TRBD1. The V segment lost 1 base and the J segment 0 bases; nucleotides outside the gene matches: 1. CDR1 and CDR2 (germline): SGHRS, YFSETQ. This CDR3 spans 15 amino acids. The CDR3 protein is CASSLTGASYNEQFF. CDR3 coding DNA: TGCGCCAGCAGCTTGACAGGGGCCTCCTACAATGAGCAGTTCTTC.

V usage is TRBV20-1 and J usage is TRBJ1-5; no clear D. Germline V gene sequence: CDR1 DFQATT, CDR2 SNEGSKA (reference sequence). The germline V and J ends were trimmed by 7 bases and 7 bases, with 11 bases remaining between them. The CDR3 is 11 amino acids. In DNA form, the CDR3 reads TGCAGTGTGGGGAGAATCCAGCCCCAGCATTTT. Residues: CSVGRIQPQHF.

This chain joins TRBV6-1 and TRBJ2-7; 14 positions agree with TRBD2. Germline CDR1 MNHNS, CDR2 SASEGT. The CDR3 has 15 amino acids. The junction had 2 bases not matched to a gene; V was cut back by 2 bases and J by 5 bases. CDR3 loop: CASSEMGLAGDEQYF. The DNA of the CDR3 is TGTGCCAGCAGTGAAATGGGACTAGCGGGAGACGAGCAGTACTTC.

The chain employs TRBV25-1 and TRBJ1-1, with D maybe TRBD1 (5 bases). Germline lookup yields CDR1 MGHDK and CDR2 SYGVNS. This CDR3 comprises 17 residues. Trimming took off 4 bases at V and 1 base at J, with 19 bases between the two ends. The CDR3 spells CASSGGLGAGSNTEAFF. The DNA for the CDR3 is TGTGCCAGCAGTGGCGGCCTCGGGGCGGGATCGAACACTGAAGCTTTCTTT.

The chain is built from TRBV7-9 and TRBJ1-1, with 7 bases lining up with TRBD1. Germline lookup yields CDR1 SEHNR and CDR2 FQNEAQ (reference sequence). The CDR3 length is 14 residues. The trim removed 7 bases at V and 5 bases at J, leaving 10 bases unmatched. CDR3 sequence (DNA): TGTGCCAGCACCCCCAGGACAGGTCGGACTGAAGCTTTCTTT. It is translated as CASTPRTGRTEAFF.

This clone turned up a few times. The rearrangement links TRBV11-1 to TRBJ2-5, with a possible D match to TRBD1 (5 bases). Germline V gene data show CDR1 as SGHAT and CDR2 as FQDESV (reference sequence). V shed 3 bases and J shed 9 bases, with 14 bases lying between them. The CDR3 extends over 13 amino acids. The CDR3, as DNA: TGTGCCAGCAGCTTTGGGGCCGAAAGGGCCCAGTACTTC. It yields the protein CASSFGAERAQYF.

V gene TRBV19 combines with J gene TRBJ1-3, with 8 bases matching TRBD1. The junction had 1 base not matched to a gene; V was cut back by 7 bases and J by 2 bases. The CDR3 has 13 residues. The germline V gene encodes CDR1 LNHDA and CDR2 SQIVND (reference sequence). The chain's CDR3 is CASIQGAGNTIYF. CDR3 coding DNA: TGTGCCAGTATACAGGGGGCTGGAAACACCATATATTTT.

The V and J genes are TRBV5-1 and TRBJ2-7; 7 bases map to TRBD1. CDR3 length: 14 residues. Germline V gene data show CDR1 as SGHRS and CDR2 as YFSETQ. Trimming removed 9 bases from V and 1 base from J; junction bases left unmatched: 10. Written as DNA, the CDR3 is TGCGCCACCCAATTCCTGACAGGGTCCTACGAGCAGTACTTC. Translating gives CATQFLTGSYEQYF.

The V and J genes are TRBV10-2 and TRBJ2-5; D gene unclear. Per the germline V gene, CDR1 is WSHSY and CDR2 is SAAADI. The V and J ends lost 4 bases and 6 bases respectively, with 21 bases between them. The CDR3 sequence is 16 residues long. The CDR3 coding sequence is TGCGCCAGCAGTGCTCCCGAAACCGGTGGGCATCAGACCCAGTACTTC. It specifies CASSAPETGGHQTQYF.

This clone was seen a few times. CDR3 sequence: CATSILTGGSYNEQFF. The DNA for the CDR3 is TGTGCCACCAGCATCCTCACTGGGGGGTCCTACAATGAGCAGTTCTTC. The V call is TRBV15, the J call TRBJ2-1, with TRBD2 as a possible D gene (6 bases). From germline, CDR1 is LNHNV and CDR2 YYDKDF (reference sequence). V dropped 4 bases and J dropped 1 base, with 14 bases sitting between them. The CDR3 contains 16 residues.

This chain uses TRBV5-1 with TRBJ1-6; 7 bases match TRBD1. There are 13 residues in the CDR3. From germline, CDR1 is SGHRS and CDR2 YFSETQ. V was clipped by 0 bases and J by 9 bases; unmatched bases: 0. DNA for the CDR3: TGCGCCAGCAGCTTGGACAGGGGTTCACCCCTCCACTTT. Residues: CASSLDRGSPLHF.

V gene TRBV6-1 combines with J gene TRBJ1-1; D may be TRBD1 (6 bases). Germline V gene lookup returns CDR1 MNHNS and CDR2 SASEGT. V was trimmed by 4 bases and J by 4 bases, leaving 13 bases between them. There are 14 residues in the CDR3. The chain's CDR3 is CASSVSTGRTEAFF. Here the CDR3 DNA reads TGTGCCAGCAGTGTCTCGACAGGTCGCACTGAAGCTTTCTTT.

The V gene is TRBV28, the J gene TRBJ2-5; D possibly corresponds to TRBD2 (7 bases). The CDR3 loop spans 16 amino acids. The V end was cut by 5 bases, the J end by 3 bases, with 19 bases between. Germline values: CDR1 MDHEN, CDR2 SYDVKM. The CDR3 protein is CASSPSTGGSKETQYF. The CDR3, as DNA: TGTGCCAGCAGTCCGAGTACGGGGGGCTCTAAAGAGACCCAGTACTTC.

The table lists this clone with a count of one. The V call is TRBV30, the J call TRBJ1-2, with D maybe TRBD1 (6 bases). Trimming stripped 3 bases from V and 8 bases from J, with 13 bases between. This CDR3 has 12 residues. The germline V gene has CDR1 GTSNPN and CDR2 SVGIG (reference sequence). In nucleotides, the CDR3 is TGTGCCTGGAGGGGCGGGGGGCTAGGCTACACCTTC. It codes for CAWRGGGLGYTF. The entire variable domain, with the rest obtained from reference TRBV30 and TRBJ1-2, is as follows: SQTIHQWPATLVQPVGSPLSLECTVEGTSNPNLYWYRQAAGRGLQLLFYSVGIGQISSEVPQNLSASRPQDRQFILSSKKLLLSDSGFYLCAWRGGGLGYTFGSGTRLTVV.

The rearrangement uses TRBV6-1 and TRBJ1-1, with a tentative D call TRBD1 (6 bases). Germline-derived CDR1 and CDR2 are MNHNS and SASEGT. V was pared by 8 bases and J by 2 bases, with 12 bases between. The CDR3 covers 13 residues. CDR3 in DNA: TGTGCCAGCGGACAGATCCCTAACACTGAAGCTTTCTTT. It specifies CASGQIPNTEAFF.

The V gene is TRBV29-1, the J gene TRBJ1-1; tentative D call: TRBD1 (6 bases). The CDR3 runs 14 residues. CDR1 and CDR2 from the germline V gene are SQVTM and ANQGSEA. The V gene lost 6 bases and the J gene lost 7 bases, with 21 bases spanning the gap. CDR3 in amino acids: CSVRSGGGSDEAFF. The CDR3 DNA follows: TGCAGCGTCCGATCGGGGGGCGGATCGGATGAAGCTTTCTTT.

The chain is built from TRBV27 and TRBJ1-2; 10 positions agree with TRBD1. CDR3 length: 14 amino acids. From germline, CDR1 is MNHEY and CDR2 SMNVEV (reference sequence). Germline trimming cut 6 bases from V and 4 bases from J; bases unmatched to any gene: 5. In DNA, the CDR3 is TGTGCCAGCAGCTCCCGGGACAGGGGCTATGGCTACACCTTC. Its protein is CASSSRDRGYGYTF.

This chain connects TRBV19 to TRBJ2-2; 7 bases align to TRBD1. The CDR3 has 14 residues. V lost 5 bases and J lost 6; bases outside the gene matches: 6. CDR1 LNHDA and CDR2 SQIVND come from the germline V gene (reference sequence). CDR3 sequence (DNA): TGTGCCAGTAGTTTCTTACAGGGGTCCGGGGAGCTGTTTTTT. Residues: CASSFLQGSGELFF. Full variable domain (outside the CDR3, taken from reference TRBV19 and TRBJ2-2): DGGITQSPKYLFRKEGQNVTLSCEQNLNHDAMYWYRQDPGQGLRLIYYSQIVNDFQKGDIAEGYSVSREKKESFPLTVTSAQKNPTAFYLCASSFLQGSGELFFGEGSRLTVL.

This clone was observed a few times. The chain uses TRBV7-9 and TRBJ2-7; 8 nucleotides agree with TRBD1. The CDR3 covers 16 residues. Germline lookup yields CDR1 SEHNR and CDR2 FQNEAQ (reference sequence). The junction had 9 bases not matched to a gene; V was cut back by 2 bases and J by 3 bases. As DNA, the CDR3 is TGTGCCAGCAGCTTATACCGCGGGACAGGAGGCTACGAGCAGTACTTC. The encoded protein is CASSLYRGTGGYEQYF. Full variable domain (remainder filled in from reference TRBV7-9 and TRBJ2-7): DTGVSQNPRHKITKRGQNVTFRCDPISEHNRLYWYRQTLGQGPEFLTYFQNEAQLEKSRLLSDRFSAERPKGSFSTLEIQRTEQGDSAMYLCASSLYRGTGGYEQYFGPGTRLTVT.

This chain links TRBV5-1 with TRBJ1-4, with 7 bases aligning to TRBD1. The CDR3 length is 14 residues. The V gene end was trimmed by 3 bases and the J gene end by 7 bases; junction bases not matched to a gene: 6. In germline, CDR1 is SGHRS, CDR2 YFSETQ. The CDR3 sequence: CASSSRQGGEKLFF. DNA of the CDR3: TGCGCCAGCAGCTCCAGACAGGGCGGTGAAAAACTGTTTTTT.

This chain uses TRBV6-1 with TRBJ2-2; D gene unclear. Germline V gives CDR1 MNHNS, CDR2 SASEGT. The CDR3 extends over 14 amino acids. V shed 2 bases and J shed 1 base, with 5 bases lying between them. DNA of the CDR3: TGTGCCAGCAGTGAACCCAGGAACACCGGGGAGCTGTTTTTT. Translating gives CASSEPRNTGELFF.